This TCR beta chain was sequenced during a study of T cells expressing NK-cell markers. The CDR3 spans 14 residues. Germline loops: CDR1 SQVTM, CDR2 ANQGSEA. TCRdb re-called the 5' RACE reads and catalogs CDR3 proteins one per entry, DNA excluded. This sample contains about 390,000 distinct CDR3 sequences. The sequence was collected from a woman aged 45-65 years in good health. This chain connects TRBV29-1 to TRBJ2-1; TCRdb's D gene call, TRBD2, goes unchecked for lack of DNA. The sample was blood T cells: a sorted CD56 or NKG2C T cell subset, CD4+ or CD8+ T cells, or bulk PBMC T cells (not recorded which). CDR3 amino acids: CSVGLAGVGNEQFF.